These 31 T cell receptor beta chains came from one sample sequenced in a study of blood T cells in healthy people across ages (dated by TCRdb to the mid-2010s). The library was made by 5' RACE. The second PCR ran for roughly 6 to 11 cycles and used a J-beta primer mix along with a sample-barcoded 5' primer. TCRdb reprocessed the public reads (quality trimming at Q25 with fastp, clone calling with MiXCR) and kept in-frame beta chains. Rows with one shared CDR3 protein collapse into an entry with the most common genes and DNA. This sample is represented by around 2 million distinct CDR3 sequences; roughly 43% of them were singletons. Jointly, the top ten make up 20% to 25% of the sample. Sequenced: blood. These receptor sequences come from a human donor in good health.

The chain couples TRBV12-3 or TRBV12-4 to TRBJ2-1; 10 bases line up with TRBD2. Gene TRBJ2-7 matches the end of the DNA better, so the J call may be wrong. This CDR3 spans 18 amino acids. The CDR3 protein is CASSRRTSGSSSYNEQYF. In nucleotides, the CDR3 is TGTGCCAGCAGCCGTAGGACTAGCGGCAGTAGCTCCTACAATGAGCAGTACTTC.

The chain recombines TRBV20-1 with TRBJ2-3; no reliable D call. Deletions cut 1 base from V and 1 base from J, with 9 bases between. The CDR3 totals 14 residues. Germline V CDR1 and CDR2: DFQATT, SNEGSKA (reference sequence). In DNA form, the CDR3 reads TGCAGTGCTAGAGGGGCTTACGGCACAGATACGCAGTATTTT. Translated, it gives CSARGAYGTDTQYF.

This chain joins TRBV12-3 or TRBV12-4 and TRBJ2-5; a possible D gene is TRBD1 (6 bases). The J call is in doubt because the DNA end fits TRBJ2-7 better. The CDR3 length is 12 residues. The chain's CDR3 is CASSFGTREQYF. The CDR3 nucleotides are TGTGCCAGCAGCTTCGGGACACGCGAGCAGTACTTC.

This clonotype came up a few times. The CDR3 coding sequence is TGTGCCGCCGGAGAAGGCAGGGAAGATTCTGGGGCCAACGTCCTGACTTTC. Protein sequence: CAAGEGREDSGANVLTF. The V and J genes are TRBV24-1 and TRBJ2-6; D is possibly TRBD1 (5 bases). The CDR3 is made up of 17 amino acids. Germline-derived CDR1 and CDR2 are KGHDR and SFDVKD. The V gene lost 12 bases and the J gene lost 1 base, with 21 bases spanning the gap.

The chain has TRBV12-3 or TRBV12-4 and TRBJ1-2; D not resolved. CDR3 size: 13 residues. V lost 7 bases and J 3 bases, leaving 12 bases between the germline ends. CDR3 amino acids: CASKAFLHYGYTF. The CDR3 DNA reads TGTGCCAGCAAAGCCTTTTTACACTATGGCTACACCTTC.

V gene TRBV7-2 combines with J gene TRBJ2-3, with D perhaps matching TRBD1 or TRBD2 (5 bases each). There are 14 residues in the CDR3. Trimming shortened V by 5 bases and J by 2 bases, and 11 bases separated the two germline ends. The germline V gene encodes CDR1 SGHTA and CDR2 FQGNSA. Here the CDR3 reads CASSHPGTTDTQYF. The CDR3 DNA reads TGTGCCAGCAGCCACCCGGGGACCACAGATACGCAGTATTTT.

The rearrangement links TRBV28 to TRBJ2-1; tentatively, D is TRBD1 (5 bases). Germline assignment: CDR1 MDHEN and CDR2 SYDVKM. The CDR3 is 16 residues long. Deletions cut 5 bases from V and 0 bases from J, with 14 bases between. CDR3 loop: CASSAVRQYSYNEQFF. The CDR3 bases are TGTGCCAGCAGTGCCGTCCGACAGTACTCCTACAATGAGCAGTTCTTC.

The rearrangement links TRBV20-1 to TRBJ1-1; 10 bases map to TRBD1. CDR3 size: 14 residues. Germline CDR1 reads DFQATT; CDR2 reads SNEGSKA (reference sequence). V lost 6 bases and J lost 3; bases outside the gene matches: 7. The CDR3, as DNA: TGCAGTGCCGAAGACAGGGGGCGAGACACTGAAGCTTTCTTT. It is translated as CSAEDRGRDTEAFF.

This clonotype was picked up many times. The CDR3 is CASSRQGFNGYTF. The CDR3 DNA sequence: TGTGCCAGCAGTAGACAGGGTTTCAATGGCTACACCTTC. This chain connects TRBV12-3 or TRBV12-4 to TRBJ1-2; TRBD1 agrees at 7 bases. The CDR3 is 13 amino acids. J lost 6 bases, V lost 5 bases, and 6 bases had no gene match.

This sequence joins TRBV7-2 and TRBJ2-1, with D perhaps TRBD1 or TRBD2 (6 bases each). V lost 11 bases and J 6 bases, leaving 23 bases between the germline ends. CDR3 size: 15 residues. CDR1 and CDR2 (germline): SGHTA, FQGNSA. For the CDR3, the DNA is TGTGCCGGTTCCGGGTCAGGAGGAGGGGGCAATGAGCAGTTCTTC. Amino acids: CAGSGSGGGGNEQFF.

Here the CDR3 DNA reads TGTGCCACCAGCAGCAAACAGGGCCTGTACTACAATGAGCAGTTCTTC. As protein: CATSSKQGLYYNEQFF. V and J are TRBV15 and TRBJ2-1, with D maybe TRBD1 (6 bases). Trimming removed 3 bases from V and 3 bases from J, with 15 bases in between. The CDR3 has 16 amino acids. CDR1 is LNHNV, CDR2 YYDKDF, per germline (reference sequence).

The chain links TRBV6-5 to TRBJ1-2; D may be TRBD1 (6 bases). The CDR3 length is 13 residues. Trimming removed 6 bases from V and 8 bases from J, with 16 bases in between. Germline V gene sequence: CDR1 MNHEY, CDR2 SVGAGI. CDR3 in amino acids: CASRKQGGRGYTF. The CDR3 DNA is TGTGCCAGCAGAAAACAGGGAGGACGCGGCTACACCTTC.

This clonotype has only a few counts. The chain employs TRBV4-1 and TRBJ2-7; TRBD2 aligns across 8 bases. From germline, CDR1 is MGHRA and CDR2 YSYEKL. The CDR3 is made up of 16 amino acids. J was trimmed by 3 bases and V by 3 bases; bases with no gene match: 10. CDR3 DNA: TGCGCCAGCAGCCACAGAGGCGCGGGGGGACTCTACGAGCAGTACTTC. It specifies CASSHRGAGGLYEQYF.

This clonotype was picked up a small number of times. A read error may account for a junction end that differs from germline. J is TRBJ2-7 and V is TRBV7-2, with 8 positions matching TRBD1. The germline gives CDR1 SGHTA, CDR2 FQGNSA. The CDR3 has 13 amino acids. The CDR3 is CVSSPGTGYEQYF. The CDR3 DNA reads TGTGTCAGCAGCCCAGGGACAGGCTACGAGCAGTACTTC.

In its sample, this clonotype was seen many times. This chain uses TRBV7-2 with TRBJ2-7, with D uncertain. The CDR3 is 14 amino acids. Trimming shortened V by 1 base and J by 1 base, and 8 bases separated the two germline ends. The germline V gene has CDR1 SGHTA and CDR2 FQGNSA. CDR3 sequence (DNA): TGTGCCAGCAGCTTAGTCCCGGATTCCTACGAGCAGTACTTC. The encoded protein is CASSLVPDSYEQYF. Using reference TRBV7-2 and TRBJ2-7 for the parts outside the CDR3, the full variable domain is GAGVSQSPSNKVTEKGKDVELRCDPISGHTALYWYRQSLGQGLEFLIYFQGNSAPDKSGLPSDRFSAERTGGSVSTLTIQRTQQEDSAVYLCASSLVPDSYEQYFGPGTRLTVT.

The table lists this clonotype with a few counts. The genes are TRBV20-1 and TRBJ2-5, with 12 bases that match TRBD2. This CDR3 region has 16 residues. Germline V gene data show CDR1 as DFQATT and CDR2 as SNEGSKA (reference sequence). V shed 5 bases, J shed 4 bases, and the junction held 11 bases outside the gene matches. The CDR3 protein is CSASVSSGGAGETQYF. CDR3 DNA: TGCAGTGCTTCCGTGTCTAGCGGGGGGGCCGGAGAGACCCAGTACTTC.

This clonotype has only a few counts. J is TRBJ1-2 and V is TRBV7-8; a weak D match, TRBD1 (6 bases). Per the germline V gene, CDR1 is SGHVS and CDR2 is FQNEAQ. The CDR3 spans 13 residues. Trimming stripped 5 bases from V and 8 bases from J, with 15 bases between. CDR3 sequence reads: CASSPPTGRGYTF. The CDR3 DNA sequence: TGTGCCAGCAGCCCCCCCACAGGGAGAGGCTACACCTTC.

This clonotype was detected many times. The chain employs TRBV29-1 and TRBJ2-5, with unresolved D. The CDR3 is made up of 14 amino acids. V lost 4 bases and J lost 5, with 17 bases in between. Germline CDR1 SQVTM, CDR2 ANQGSEA. This CDR3 reads CSVARTLNRETQYF. CDR3 nucleotide sequence: TGCAGCGTTGCTAGGACCTTAAATCGGGAGACCCAGTACTTC.

This chain uses TRBV6-2 or TRBV6-3 with TRBJ2-1, with TRBD1 matching 7 bases. V shed 4 bases, J shed 0 bases, and the junction held 9 bases outside the gene matches. The CDR3 covers 17 residues. Looked up from germline, CDR1 is MNHEY and CDR2 is SVGEGT. As DNA, the CDR3 is TGTGCCAGCAGTTCGGGGCTGGGACAGACCTCCTACAATGAGCAGTTCTTC. This codes for CASSSGLGQTSYNEQFF.

V gene TRBV11-1 combines with J gene TRBJ1-2; D may be TRBD1 (5 bases). Germline V gives CDR1 SGHAT, CDR2 FQDESV (reference sequence). The CDR3 consists of 12 residues. The ends were cut back, 7 bases at V and 8 bases at J, with 14 bases in the middle. CDR3 coding DNA: TGTGCCAGCACCTCCGGAGGGGACGGCTACACCTTC. Its translation: CASTSGGDGYTF.

The chain combines TRBV12-3 or TRBV12-4 with TRBJ1-5; the D is unclear. The CDR3 covers 12 residues. Trimming shortened V by 5 bases and J by 7 bases, and 9 bases separated the two germline ends. The CDR3 is CASSASSQPQHF. In DNA form, the CDR3 reads TGTGCCAGCAGTGCTTCTTCCCAGCCCCAGCATTTT.

V is TRBV10-3 and J is TRBJ2-1; a possible D gene is TRBD1 (6 bases). The germline V gene has CDR1 ENHRY and CDR2 SYGVKD. The CDR3 sequence is 13 residues long. V was shortened by 11 bases and J by 3 bases, with 14 bases between the two germline ends. The CDR3 DNA follows: TGTGCCCTTAAGGCGGACAGCTACAATGAGCAGTTCTTC. This encodes CALKADSYNEQFF.

This clonotype was observed a handful of times. This chain links TRBV4-3 with TRBJ2-5; 8 bases fit TRBD2. J was trimmed by 3 bases and V by 0 bases; bases with no gene match: 3. The germline gives CDR1 LGHNA, CDR2 YSLEER. The CDR3 has 15 residues. Written as DNA, the CDR3 is TGCGCCAGCAGCCAAGAAGGAGCGGGGGAAGAGACCCAGTACTTC. Translating gives CASSQEGAGEETQYF.

In this sample, this clonotype turned up a few times. The chain couples TRBV7-9 to TRBJ1-6, with D hard to call. The V gene lost 5 bases and the J gene lost 3 bases, with 14 bases spanning the gap. Germline V lookup: CDR1 SEHNR, CDR2 FQNEAQ (reference sequence). This CDR3 is built from 16 residues. CDR3 sequence: CASSPRTADYNSPLHF. CDR3 nucleotides: TGTGCCAGCAGCCCAAGAACGGCCGACTATAATTCACCCCTCCACTTT.

Only a few counts were recorded for this clonotype. At one boundary the junction diverges from the germline segment, which might be a read error. The rearrangement joins TRBV4-1 to TRBJ1-6; D is undetermined. Looked up from germline, CDR1 is MGHRA and CDR2 is YSYEKL. The CDR3 has 16 residues. In DNA, the CDR3 is TGCGCCAGCAGCCAAGATCAGGAGAAAACGGATTCATCCCTCCACTTT. Its protein is CASSQDQEKTDSSLHF.

The gene calls are TRBV6-2 or TRBV6-3 and TRBJ2-1, with 9 bases fitting TRBD2. The CDR3 has 19 amino acids. V was clipped by 5 bases and J by 4 bases; unmatched bases: 18. CDR1 MNHEY and CDR2 SVGEGT come from the germline V gene. In nucleotides, the CDR3 is TGTGCCAGCAGTCTCCGGGGTAGCGGGGGTTCCCTAGCATACAATGAGCAGTTCTTC. It encodes CASSLRGSGGSLAYNEQFF.

In its sample, this clonotype was seen a few times. This chain uses TRBV6-5 with TRBJ2-7; 7 nucleotides align to TRBD1. The CDR3 consists of 15 residues. Germline V gene lookup returns CDR1 MNHEY and CDR2 SVGAGI. After removal of 2 bases from V and 0 bases from J, the junction contained 4 bases not matched to a gene. CDR3 nucleotides: TGTGCCAGCAGTTACGGGGACAGAAGCTCCTACGAGCAGTACTTC. Its protein is CASSYGDRSSYEQYF.

The CDR3 bases are TGTGCCAGCAGTCCGATGGGCAATCAGCCCCAGCATTTT. Protein sequence: CASSPMGNQPQHF. This sequence joins TRBV6-5 and TRBJ1-5; D is unresolved. V was pared by 5 bases and J by 2 bases, with 7 bases between. Germline assignment: CDR1 MNHEY and CDR2 SVGAGI. The CDR3 contains 13 residues.

The chain employs TRBV4-3 and TRBJ1-2; possible D gene TRBD1, 5 bases. The CDR3 is 15 residues long. Trimming pared 0 bases from V and 4 bases from J, leaving 12 bases between. Germline V gene data show CDR1 as LGHNA and CDR2 as YSLEER. The CDR3 nucleotides read TGCGCCAGCAGCCAAGATACAGGAGTAGGCTATGGCTACACCTTC. The encoded protein is CASSQDTGVGYGYTF.

This clonotype showed up just a few times. This chain joins TRBV6-4 and TRBJ2-4; 12 nucleotides match TRBD1. The J call could be wrong; TRBJ2-7 is a better fit for the DNA end. Germline CDR1 is MRHNA and CDR2 is SNTAGT. There are 14 residues in the CDR3. CDR3 DNA sequence: TGTGCCAGCAGTACCGGGACAGGGGGCTTCGAGCAGTACTTC. Residues: CASSTGTGGFEQYF.

This clonotype appeared once. The chain uses TRBV27 and TRBJ2-7; D could derive from TRBD1 or TRBD2 (5 bases each). The length of the CDR3 is 17 residues. Germline V gene lookup returns CDR1 MNHEY and CDR2 SMNVEV (reference sequence). V lost 4 bases and J 2 bases, leaving 21 bases between the germline ends. In DNA, the CDR3 is TGTGCCAGCAGTTCACCTCGGGACGCAAGATCGCCCTACGAGCAGTACTTC. Protein product: CASSSPRDARSPYEQYF.